This is a list of T cell receptor beta chains from one sample in a study of regulatory T cells in long-lasting Graves disease. TCRdb re-called the multiplex PCR reads through MiXCR, storing one row per CDR3 protein. The sample consists of some 320,000 distinct CDR3 sequences, under 20% of them appearing once. Sequenced here: peripheral blood mononuclear cells (PBMCs), sampled at new diagnosis, from a patient treated with antithyroid drugs. The receptors stem from a female donor with Graves disease. The CDR3 runs from the conserved cysteine through the conserved F or W. A D gene is named only where the DNA matches it firmly. The size entry is marked missing in some rows and otherwise reads once, few, many or a size class.

J gene: TRBJ2-7
clone size: few
V gene: TRBV5-1
D gene: TRBD2
CDR3 protein: CASSLGEGLLLNEQYF
CDR3 DNA: TGCGCCAGCAGCTTGGGGGAGGGACTCCTCCTCAACGAGCAGTACTTC

J gene: TRBJ1-1
clone size: few
V gene: TRBV20-1
D gene: .
CDR3 protein: CSARDTLRWGSDTEAFF
CDR3 DNA: TGCAGTGCTAGAGACACGCTTCGGTGGGGGAGCGACACTGAAGCTTTCTTT

J gene: TRBJ2-1
clone size: many
V gene: TRBV12-3/TRBV12-4
D gene: .
CDR3 protein: CASSPSPASYEQFF
CDR3 DNA: TGTGCCAGCAGTCCCTCACCCGCCAGTTATGAGCAGTTCTTC

J gene: TRBJ2-7
clone size: many
V gene: TRBV7-2
D gene: .
CDR3 protein: CASSPNRGLNYEQYF
CDR3 DNA: TGTGCCAGCAGCCCCAACCGGGGGTTAAACTACGAGCAGTACTTC

J gene: TRBJ2-5
clone size: many
V gene: TRBV12-3/TRBV12-4
D gene: .
CDR3 protein: CASSPPGRADLGETQYF
CDR3 DNA: TGTGCCAGCAGTCCCCCCGGCAGGGCCGATCTAGGAGAGACCCAGTACTTC

J gene: TRBJ1-1
clone size: many
V gene: TRBV5-5
D gene: .
CDR3 protein: CASSLGNSEAFF
CDR3 DNA: TGTGCCAGCAGCTTGGGGAATTCTGAAGCTTTCTTT

J gene: TRBJ2-1
clone size: many
V gene: TRBV20-1
D gene: .
CDR3 protein: CSAPGVVGYNEQFF
CDR3 DNA: TGCAGTGCTCCGGGAGTAGTAGGCTACAATGAGCAGTTCTTC

J gene: TRBJ2-5
clone size: many
V gene: TRBV18
D gene: TRBD1
CDR3 protein: CASSPKDRVLETQYF
CDR3 DNA: TGTGCCAGCTCACCAAAAGACAGGGTCCTAGAGACCCAGTACTTC

J gene: TRBJ2-7
clone size: many
V gene: TRBV12-3/TRBV12-4
D gene: .
CDR3 protein: CASSIGQSYEQYF
CDR3 DNA: TGTGCCAGCAGTATCGGACAGTCCTACGAGCAGTACTTC

J gene: TRBJ2-5
clone size: many
V gene: TRBV11-3
D gene: .
CDR3 protein: CASRRSTSAETQYF
CDR3 DNA: TGTGCCAGCAGACGTAGCACGTCGGCTGAGACCCAGTACTTC

J gene: TRBJ1-4
clone size: many
V gene: TRBV28
D gene: .
CDR3 protein: CASSKGEKLFF
CDR3 DNA: TGTGCCAGCAGTAAAGGTGAAAAACTGTTTTTT

J gene: TRBJ2-7
clone size: many
V gene: TRBV27
D gene: TRBD2
CDR3 protein: CASSLSGNGLPWEQYF
CDR3 DNA: TGTGCCAGCAGTTTGAGCGGGAATGGACTGCCCTGGGAGCAGTACTTC

J gene: TRBJ2-7
clone size: many
V gene: TRBV20-1
D gene: TRBD2
CDR3 protein: CSVPGTSGMRSYEQYF
CDR3 DNA: TGCAGTGTCCCCGGGACTAGCGGGATGAGGTCCTACGAGCAGTACTTC

J gene: TRBJ2-2
clone size: many
V gene: TRBV7-9
D gene: .
CDR3 protein: CASSPYSLGTGELFF
CDR3 DNA: TGTGCCAGCAGCCCCTACAGCCTCGGCACCGGGGAGCTGTTTTTT

J gene: TRBJ1-2
clone size: .
V gene: TRBV27
D gene: .
CDR3 protein: CARGAPGAGGYTF
CDR3 DNA: TGTGCCAGAGGGGCTCCGGGGGCCGGTGGCTACACCTTC

J gene: TRBJ2-1
clone size: many
V gene: TRBV5-1
D gene: TRBD2
CDR3 protein: CASSRSGRGNEQFF
CDR3 DNA: TGCGCCAGCAGCCGGAGCGGGAGAGGAAATGAGCAGTTCTTC

J gene: TRBJ1-4
clone size: .
V gene: TRBV12-3/TRBV12-4
D gene: TRBD1
CDR3 protein: CASGTGANEKLFF
CDR3 DNA: TGTGCCAGCGGGACAGGGGCTAATGAAAAACTGTTTTTT

J gene: TRBJ1-5
clone size: .
V gene: TRBV5-1
D gene: .
CDR3 protein: CASQKGDSINQPQHF
CDR3 DNA: TGCGCCAGTCAAAAAGGTGACAGCATCAATCAGCCCCAGCATTTT

J gene: TRBJ2-2
clone size: many
V gene: TRBV27
D gene: TRBD2
CDR3 protein: CASSGLAGVKTGELFF
CDR3 DNA: TGTGCCAGCAGTGGACTAGCGGGAGTAAAGACCGGGGAGCTGTTTTTT

J gene: TRBJ1-1
clone size: many
V gene: TRBV2
D gene: .
CDR3 protein: CASGRVGNTEAFF
CDR3 DNA: TGTGCCAGCGGTCGGGTGGGAAACACTGAAGCTTTCTTT

J gene: TRBJ1-2
clone size: many
V gene: TRBV27
D gene: .
CDR3 protein: CATSDRGYGYTF
CDR3 DNA: TGTGCCACCTCCGACCGGGGGTATGGCTACACCTTC

J gene: TRBJ1-6
clone size: .
V gene: TRBV30
D gene: TRBD1
CDR3 protein: CAWSRTGDNSPLHF
CDR3 DNA: TGTGCCTGGAGTCGTACAGGGGACAATTCACCCCTCCACTTT

J gene: TRBJ1-6
clone size: many
V gene: TRBV11-2
D gene: .
CDR3 protein: CASSLVVGDNNSPLHF
CDR3 DNA: TGTGCCAGCAGCTTAGTGGTGGGGGACAATAATTCACCCCTCCACTTT

J gene: TRBJ2-7
clone size: many
V gene: TRBV5-4
D gene: TRBD2
CDR3 protein: CASSYYTSGAYEQYF
CDR3 DNA: TGTGCCAGCAGTTATTACACTAGCGGGGCCTACGAGCAGTACTTC

J gene: TRBJ2-6
clone size: many
V gene: TRBV18
D gene: .
CDR3 protein: CASSLGEGANVLTF
CDR3 DNA: TGTGCCAGCTCACTCGGAGAAGGGGCCAACGTCCTGACTTTC

J gene: TRBJ2-1
clone size: .
V gene: TRBV28
D gene: .
CDR3 protein: CASGLGGSSYNEQFF
CDR3 DNA: TGTGCCAGCGGTTTAGGTGGGAGCTCCTACAATGAGCAGTTCTTC

J gene: TRBJ1-5
clone size: many
V gene: TRBV27
D gene: .
CDR3 protein: CASSLSGPHRAQHF
CDR3 DNA: TGTGCCAGCAGTTTATCAGGACCTCATCGAGCCCAGCATTTT

J gene: TRBJ1-2
clone size: many
V gene: TRBV2
D gene: .
CDR3 protein: CASKTLRGYTF
CDR3 DNA: TGTGCCAGCAAGACTCTGAGAGGCTACACCTTC

J gene: TRBJ2-1
clone size: many
V gene: TRBV27
D gene: TRBD1
CDR3 protein: CASTGQGDNEQFF
CDR3 DNA: TGTGCCAGCACCGGGCAGGGGGACAATGAGCAGTTCTTC

J gene: TRBJ2-5
clone size: few
V gene: TRBV19
D gene: TRBD2
CDR3 protein: CATQSTGRGETQYF
CDR3 DNA: TGTGCCACCCAGTCGACTGGGAGGGGAGAGACCCAGTACTTC

J gene: TRBJ1-2
clone size: .
V gene: TRBV6-5
D gene: TRBD1
CDR3 protein: CASSSTGGAYGYTF
CDR3 DNA: TGTGCCAGCAGTTCGACAGGGGGCGCCTATGGCTACACCTTC

J gene: TRBJ1-2
clone size: few
V gene: TRBV19
D gene: .
CDR3 protein: CASSIVRNYGYTF
CDR3 DNA: TGTGCCAGTAGTATAGTGCGTAACTATGGCTACACCTTC

J gene: TRBJ2-1
clone size: few
V gene: TRBV10-1
D gene: TRBD2
CDR3 protein: CASSESSSGRGQFF
CDR3 DNA: TGCGCCAGCAGTGAGTCGTCTAGCGGGAGGGGACAGTTCTTC

J gene: TRBJ2-3
clone size: many
V gene: TRBV9
D gene: TRBD2
CDR3 protein: CASSVEASGRDTQYF
CDR3 DNA: TGTGCCAGCAGCGTAGAGGCTAGCGGGAGAGATACGCAGTATTTT

J gene: TRBJ1-1
clone size: .
V gene: TRBV7-9
D gene: .
CDR3 protein: CASSLVVMRTTEAFF
CDR3 DNA: TGTGCCAGCAGCTTAGTAGTGATGCGAACCACTGAAGCTTTCTTT

J gene: TRBJ1-1
clone size: .
V gene: TRBV30
D gene: .
CDR3 protein: CAWKGGDTEACF
CDR3 DNA: TGTGCCTGGAAAGGTGGGGACACTGAAGCTTGCTTT

J gene: TRBJ2-7
clone size: many
V gene: TRBV12-3/TRBV12-4
D gene: .
CDR3 protein: CASSSSSSAGYEQYF
CDR3 DNA: TGTGCCAGCAGTTCATCGTCTAGCGCCGGTTACGAGCAGTACTTC

J gene: TRBJ2-5
clone size: many
V gene: TRBV7-9
D gene: .
CDR3 protein: CASRSQGETQYF
CDR3 DNA: TGTGCCAGCAGATCTCAGGGGGAGACCCAGTACTTC

J gene: TRBJ2-2
clone size: many
V gene: TRBV12-3/TRBV12-4
D gene: .
CDR3 protein: CASSLVNGPLNTGELFF
CDR3 DNA: TGTGCCAGCAGTTTAGTCAACGGCCCACTTAACACCGGGGAGCTGTTTTTT

J gene: TRBJ1-2
clone size: .
V gene: TRBV5-8
D gene: .
CDR3 protein: CASSLGPLGGGYTF
CDR3 DNA: TGTGCCAGCAGCTTGGGACCGCTCGGAGGTGGCTACACCTTC

J gene: TRBJ2-3
clone size: many
V gene: TRBV19
D gene: .
CDR3 protein: CASSMPTDTQYF
CDR3 DNA: TGTGCCAGTAGTATGCCCACAGATACGCAGTATTTT

J gene: TRBJ2-7
clone size: few
V gene: TRBV28
D gene: TRBD2
CDR3 protein: CASSFYYGPGTSGFYEQYF
CDR3 DNA: TGTGCCAGCAGTTTCTACTATGGACCGGGGACTAGCGGGTTTTACGAGCAGTACTTC

J gene: TRBJ1-2
clone size: many
V gene: TRBV5-1
D gene: .
CDR3 protein: CASSLDQGGYTF
CDR3 DNA: TGCGCCAGCAGCTTGGATCAGGGCGGCTACACCTTC

J gene: TRBJ2-1
clone size: .
V gene: TRBV12-3/TRBV12-4
D gene: TRBD1
CDR3 protein: CASSYRQGARHNEQFF
CDR3 DNA: TGTGCCAGCAGTTACCGACAGGGGGCCCGACACAATGAGCAGTTCTTC

J gene: TRBJ2-7
clone size: many
V gene: TRBV14
D gene: TRBD1
CDR3 protein: CASSPWDRQRYEQYF
CDR3 DNA: TGTGCCAGCAGCCCCTGGGACAGGCAACGCTACGAGCAGTACTTC

J gene: TRBJ2-7
clone size: .
V gene: TRBV5-6
D gene: .
CDR3 protein: CASSFGDGVEQYF
CDR3 DNA: TGTGCCAGCAGCTTTGGGGACGGAGTTGAGCAGTACTTC

J gene: TRBJ2-1
clone size: many
V gene: TRBV13
D gene: TRBD2
CDR3 protein: CASSLALLGTTETEQFF
CDR3 DNA: TGTGCCAGCAGCTTAGCCCTTCTTGGGACTACCGAAACGGAGCAGTTCTTC

J gene: TRBJ2-7
clone size: many
V gene: TRBV15
D gene: TRBD2
CDR3 protein: CATSRVREMSGVTGEQYF
CDR3 DNA: TGTGCCACCAGCAGAGTGAGGGAAATGAGCGGGGTTACCGGCGAGCAGTACTTC

J gene: TRBJ1-2
clone size: many
V gene: TRBV15
D gene: .
CDR3 protein: CATSGGRLGGYTF
CDR3 DNA: TGTGCCACCAGCGGGGGACGCCTCGGGGGCTACACCTTC

J gene: TRBJ2-2
clone size: many
V gene: TRBV12-3/TRBV12-4
D gene: .
CDR3 protein: CASSLRSGELFF
CDR3 DNA: TGTGCCAGCAGCCTTCGCTCCGGGGAGCTGTTTTTT

J gene: TRBJ1-2
clone size: .
V gene: TRBV6-4
D gene: TRBD1
CDR3 protein: CASSSTGVVGGYTF
CDR3 DNA: TGTGCCAGCAGTTCTACAGGGGTTGTAGGTGGCTACACCTTC

J gene: TRBJ2-5
clone size: many
V gene: TRBV24-1
D gene: .
CDR3 protein: CATSDSPGASQGETQYF
CDR3 DNA: TGTGCCACCAGTGATTCTCCGGGAGCTAGCCAGGGAGAGACCCAGTACTTC

J gene: TRBJ1-2
clone size: many
V gene: TRBV10-3
D gene: .
CDR3 protein: CAISQGQMGYGYTF
CDR3 DNA: TGTGCCATCAGTCAAGGACAGATGGGCTATGGCTACACCTTC

J gene: TRBJ1-2
clone size: few
V gene: TRBV29-1
D gene: .
CDR3 protein: CSVGNIGGDGYTF
CDR3 DNA: TGCAGCGTTGGAAATATAGGGGGTGATGGCTACACCTTC

J gene: TRBJ1-1
clone size: many
V gene: TRBV11-1
D gene: .
CDR3 protein: CASSLPGRENTEAFF
CDR3 DNA: TGTGCCAGCAGCTTGCCCGGACGGGAGAACACTGAAGCTTTCTTT

J gene: TRBJ1-2
clone size: many
V gene: TRBV27
D gene: .
CDR3 protein: CASSLSPRGDYGYTF
CDR3 DNA: TGTGCCAGCAGCCTAAGCCCCAGGGGTGACTATGGCTACACCTTC

J gene: TRBJ2-7
clone size: many
V gene: TRBV28
D gene: .
CDR3 protein: CASSFYGTGNIHEQYF
CDR3 DNA: TGTGCCAGCAGTTTTTATGGCACAGGGAATATCCACGAGCAGTACTTC

J gene: TRBJ2-1
clone size: .
V gene: TRBV20-1
D gene: .
CDR3 protein: CSARGVWGYEQFF
CDR3 DNA: TGCAGTGCTAGGGGGGTTTGGGGCTACGAGCAGTTCTTC

J gene: TRBJ2-5
clone size: .
V gene: TRBV6-1
D gene: .
CDR3 protein: CASSLSWTKETQYF
CDR3 DNA: TGTGCCAGCAGTCTCTCTTGGACTAAAGAGACCCAGTACTTC